This T cell receptor (beta chain) was captured by sequencing in a study of vaccination and CD4 T cells after COVID-19. Across the study: At a median about 91 days (range 35 to 161) after diagnosis, post-COVID samples were drawn. Overlapping SARS-CoV-2, HCoV-NL63, HCoV-OC43 and HCoV-229E spike peptides were used to stimulate cells.

The study sequenced cultured CD4+ T cell DNA using the Oncomine TCR Beta short-read assay. TCRdb re-called the PCR reads through MiXCR, storing one row per CDR3 protein. The table has under 20,000 distinct CDR3 sequences, roughly 46% seen once; the top ten hold 26%. The treatment: roughly ten-day PBMC culture with coronavirus spike peptide pools or control peptides (ViraFEST assay). Researchers grew the cells for about 9 days and then pulled out CD4+ T cells by negative selection. Concerning this clonotype: Antigen specificity is unknown.

The sample consisted of CD4+ T cells from blood, cultured in vitro, taken before SARS-CoV-2 vaccination. The receptor was derived from a human donor who had recovered from COVID-19.

CDR3 residues: CASSVEHTRTEAFF. The CDR3 nucleotides read TGTGCCAGCAGCGTAGAACACACCCGCACTGAAGCTTTCTTT. V usage is TRBV9 and J usage is TRBJ1-1; no clear D gene. The V end lost 0 bases, the J end lost 4 bases, and 10 bases lay between the germline ends. CDR3 length: 14 amino acids. In germline, CDR1 is SGDLS, CDR2 YYNGEE.